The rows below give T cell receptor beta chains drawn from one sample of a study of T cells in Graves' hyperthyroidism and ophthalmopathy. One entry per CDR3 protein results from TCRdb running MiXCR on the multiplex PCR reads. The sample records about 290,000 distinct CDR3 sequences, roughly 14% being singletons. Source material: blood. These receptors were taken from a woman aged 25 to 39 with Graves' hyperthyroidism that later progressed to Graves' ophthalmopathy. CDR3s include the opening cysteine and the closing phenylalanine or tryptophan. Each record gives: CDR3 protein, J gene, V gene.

cdr3_aa: CASSVVAPEIYSNQPQHF
j_call: TRBJ1-5
v_call: TRBV27

cdr3_aa: CASRVTTGTPGEQYF
j_call: TRBJ2-7
v_call: TRBV2

cdr3_aa: CASSSSTWDEQFF
j_call: TRBJ2-1
v_call: TRBV7-2

cdr3_aa: CASSGNTGTGRRETQYF
j_call: TRBJ2-5
v_call: TRBV18

cdr3_aa: CASSGGQGMSTEAFF
j_call: TRBJ1-1
v_call: TRBV9

cdr3_aa: CASSRGLDYGYTF
j_call: TRBJ1-2
v_call: TRBV7-2

cdr3_aa: CASSQGMPRTGEYSNQPQHF
j_call: TRBJ1-5
v_call: TRBV4-2

cdr3_aa: CATRGLAGLTGELFF
j_call: TRBJ2-2
v_call: TRBV27

cdr3_aa: CASSHPKDNVETQYF
j_call: TRBJ2-5
v_call: TRBV28

cdr3_aa: CASSLSGARVNTEAFF
j_call: TRBJ1-1
v_call: TRBV27

cdr3_aa: CSAHRGGGGTEAFF
j_call: TRBJ1-1
v_call: TRBV29-1

cdr3_aa: CASRNRDSHSNQPQHF
j_call: TRBJ1-5
v_call: TRBV6-2/TRBV6-3

cdr3_aa: CSVYGYGYTF
j_call: TRBJ1-2
v_call: TRBV29-1

cdr3_aa: CASSYESRGHEQFF
j_call: TRBJ2-1
v_call: TRBV6-6

cdr3_aa: CASSLGAGLFRPGANVLTF
j_call: TRBJ2-6
v_call: TRBV12-3/TRBV12-4

cdr3_aa: CASRAQAPQETQYF
j_call: TRBJ2-5
v_call: TRBV3-1

cdr3_aa: CASSLDRGGHFCFYEQYF
j_call: TRBJ2-7
v_call: TRBV11-3

cdr3_aa: CASSQNPVSGTVYNEQFF
j_call: TRBJ2-1
v_call: TRBV4-2

cdr3_aa: CASSQDTGPGHFSYEQYF
j_call: TRBJ2-7
v_call: TRBV4-1

cdr3_aa: CASSPGHSNTQYF
j_call: TRBJ2-5
v_call: TRBV28

cdr3_aa: CASSLEGFGNTEAFF
j_call: TRBJ1-1
v_call: TRBV28

cdr3_aa: CASRWGSGMNTEAFF
j_call: TRBJ1-1
v_call: TRBV2

cdr3_aa: CATSVRGNGNSPLHF
j_call: TRBJ1-6
v_call: TRBV24-1

cdr3_aa: CAWSVSPFEDTQYF
j_call: TRBJ2-3
v_call: TRBV30

cdr3_aa: CASTPPPGTPEYGYTF
j_call: TRBJ1-2
v_call: TRBV6-1

cdr3_aa: CAISDSGRAVGSYEQYF
j_call: TRBJ2-7
v_call: TRBV10-3

cdr3_aa: CASSLTSRQSYIYGYTF
j_call: TRBJ1-2
v_call: TRBV27

cdr3_aa: CASSEPGLAHYEQYF
j_call: TRBJ2-7
v_call: TRBV6-1

cdr3_aa: CASSLGLLVGTQYF
j_call: TRBJ2-3
v_call: TRBV7-2

cdr3_aa: CASRDSRSYEQYF
j_call: TRBJ2-7
v_call: TRBV2

cdr3_aa: CATAKSGDHQETQYF
j_call: TRBJ2-5
v_call: TRBV24-1

cdr3_aa: CASSQNSGGSYEQYF
j_call: TRBJ2-7
v_call: TRBV4-3

cdr3_aa: CASSLSMGTGNYGYTF
j_call: TRBJ1-2
v_call: TRBV27

cdr3_aa: CASSYSVLPDTQYF
j_call: TRBJ2-3
v_call: TRBV6-6

cdr3_aa: CASSWDDSYEQYF
j_call: TRBJ2-7
v_call: TRBV7-9

cdr3_aa: CASSLGVDGYGYTF
j_call: TRBJ1-2
v_call: TRBV7-9

cdr3_aa: CASNRMTSGSSHEQYF
j_call: TRBJ2-7
v_call: TRBV11-2

cdr3_aa: CSVGWGGELYEQYF
j_call: TRBJ2-7
v_call: TRBV29-1